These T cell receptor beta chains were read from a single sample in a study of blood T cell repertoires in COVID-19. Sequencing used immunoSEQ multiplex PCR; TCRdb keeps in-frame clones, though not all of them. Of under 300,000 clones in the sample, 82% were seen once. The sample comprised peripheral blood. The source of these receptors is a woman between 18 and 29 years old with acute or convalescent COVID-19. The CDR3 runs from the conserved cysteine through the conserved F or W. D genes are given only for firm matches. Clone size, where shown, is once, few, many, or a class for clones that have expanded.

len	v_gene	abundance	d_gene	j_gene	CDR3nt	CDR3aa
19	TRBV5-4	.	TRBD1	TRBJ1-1	TGTGCCAGCAGCTTGGTCCCCCTTACAGGGGCTCTTAGGAACACTGAAGCTTTCTTT	CASSLVPLTGALRNTEAFF
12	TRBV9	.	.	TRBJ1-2	TGTGCCAGCAGCGTCGAGTACAGGGGCTACACCTTC	CASSVEYRGYTF
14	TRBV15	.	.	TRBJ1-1	TGTGCCACCAGCAGAACGGGACAGAACACTGAAGCTTTCTTT	CATSRTGQNTEAFF
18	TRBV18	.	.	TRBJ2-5	TGTGCCAGCTCACCACTAGGCCACGCAGGGAGAGGGGGAGAGACCCAGTACTTC	CASSPLGHAGRGGETQYF
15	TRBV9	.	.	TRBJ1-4	TGTGCCAGCAGCGTAGACGAGGGGGCTAATGAAAAACTGTTTTTT	CASSVDEGANEKLFF
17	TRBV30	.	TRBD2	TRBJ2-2	TGTGCCTGGGATGGGACTAGCGGGAGGGTTGGCACCGGGGAGCTGTTTTTT	CAWDGTSGRVGTGELFF
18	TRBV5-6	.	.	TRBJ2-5	TGTGCCAGCAGCTTGGGCTGGGGGGTTTCCGTGTACCAAGAGACCCAGTACTTC	CASSLGWGVSVYQETQYF
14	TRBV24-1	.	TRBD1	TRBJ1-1	TGTGCCACCAGTGAGGCTGACAGGGCCGCTGAAGCTTTCTTT	CATSEADRAAEAFF
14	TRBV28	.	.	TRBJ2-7	TGTGCCAGCATCGGGTTGAGTAGCTCCTACGAGCAGTACTTC	CASIGLSSSYEQYF
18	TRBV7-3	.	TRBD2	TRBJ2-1	TGTGCCAGCAGCTTAATGCCCCGCGGGAGGGCCCTCGGGAATGAGCAGTTCTTC	CASSLMPRGRALGNEQFF
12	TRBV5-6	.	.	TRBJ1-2	TGTGCCAGCAGCCTAAATAACTATGGCTACACCTTC	CASSLNNYGYTF
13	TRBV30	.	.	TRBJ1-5	TGTGCCTGGAGCCTCCGGAGCAATCAGCCCCAGCATTTT	CAWSLRSNQPQHF
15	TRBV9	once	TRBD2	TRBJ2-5	TGTGCCAGCAGCGGAAGACTAGCGGGAGGGGAGACCCAGTACTTC	CASSGRLAGGETQYF
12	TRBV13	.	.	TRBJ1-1	TGTGCCAGCAGCGCAAGACAGTTAGAAGCTTTCTTT	CASSARQLEAFF
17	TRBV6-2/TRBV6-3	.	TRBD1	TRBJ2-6	TGTGCCAGCAGTCGCATCCGGGACAGGCTAGGAGCCAACGTCCTGACTTTC	CASSRIRDRLGANVLTF
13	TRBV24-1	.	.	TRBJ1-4	TGTGCCACCAGTGTTGGGCCGGCAGGAAAACTGTTTTTT	CATSVGPAGKLFF
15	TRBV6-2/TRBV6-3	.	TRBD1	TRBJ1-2	TGTGCCAGCAGTTACTCGCGACAGGGCTACTATGGCTACACCTTC	CASSYSRQGYYGYTF
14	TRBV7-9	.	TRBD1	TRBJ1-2	TGTGCCAGCACCAGACAGGGTGGGGTCGGCGGCTACACCTTC	CASTRQGGVGGYTF
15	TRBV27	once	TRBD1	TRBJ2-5	TGTGCCAGCAGTTTAGTAACAGGGGACCAAGAGACCCAGTACTTC	CASSLVTGDQETQYF
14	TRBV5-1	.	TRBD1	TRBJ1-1	TGCGCCAGCAGCCCAAAAACAGGGGGCACTGAAGCTTTCTTT	CASSPKTGGTEAFF
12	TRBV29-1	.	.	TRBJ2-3	TGCAGCGTTGAAGAGACAGGAGCCACGCAGTATTTT	CSVEETGATQYF
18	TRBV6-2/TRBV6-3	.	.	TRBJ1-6	TGTGCCAGCAGTTACGCGCCGGGGTCTAGCTCCTATAATTCACCCCTCCACTTT	CASSYAPGSSSYNSPLHF
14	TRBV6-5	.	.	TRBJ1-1	TGTGCCAGCAGCGTCCGGACAGACAACACTGAAGCTTTCTTT	CASSVRTDNTEAFF
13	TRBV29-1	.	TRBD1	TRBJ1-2	TGCAGCGTTGAAGGGACAGGGGTATATGGCTACACCTTC	CSVEGTGVYGYTF
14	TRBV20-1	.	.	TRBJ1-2	TGCAGTGCTAGTTTGGGGGGGGATCTCTATGGCTACACCTTC	CSASLGGDLYGYTF
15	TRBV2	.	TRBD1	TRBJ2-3	TGTGCCAGCAGTGGGCCAGGGGGCAGCACAGATACGCAGTATTTT	CASSGPGGSTDTQYF
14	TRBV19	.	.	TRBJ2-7	TGTGCCAGTAGTGGGGGACTCAAGCCCTACGAGCAGTACTTC	CASSGGLKPYEQYF
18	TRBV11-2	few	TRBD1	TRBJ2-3	TGTGCCAGCAGCTCCCGACACTGGGACAGGGGATTCACAGATACGCAGTATTTT	CASSSRHWDRGFTDTQYF
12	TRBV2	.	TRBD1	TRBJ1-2	TGTGCCAGCAACGACAGGGACTATGGCTACACCTTC	CASNDRDYGYTF
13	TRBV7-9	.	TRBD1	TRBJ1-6	TGTGCCAGCAGCGGGCAGGGGGGTTCACCCCTCCACTTT	CASSGQGGSPLHF
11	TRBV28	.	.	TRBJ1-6	TGTGCCAGCAGCGTTCATTCACCCCTCCACTTT	CASSVHSPLHF
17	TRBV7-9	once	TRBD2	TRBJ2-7	TGTGCCAGCAGCCCTATGCTGTCGGGAGGGCCAACATACGAGCAGTACTTC	CASSPMLSGGPTYEQYF
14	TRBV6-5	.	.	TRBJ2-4	TGTGCCAGCAGTTATAGCAACGCCAAAAACATTCAGTACTTC	CASSYSNAKNIQYF
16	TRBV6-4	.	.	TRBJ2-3	TGTGCCAGCAGTGAACTGTGGTCCGGTGGCACAGATACGCAGTATTTT	CASSELWSGGTDTQYF
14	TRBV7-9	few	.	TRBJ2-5	TGTGCCAGCAGCTTAGTCCTCCTCCAAGAGACCCAGTACTTC	CASSLVLLQETQYF
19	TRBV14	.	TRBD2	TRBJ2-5	TGTGCCAGCAGCCAAGAAGGACTAGCGGGAGGGCCGGTTCAAGGGACCCAGTACTTC	CASSQEGLAGGPVQGTQYF
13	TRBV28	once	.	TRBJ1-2	TGTGCCAGCAGACTAAATACGAACTATGGCTACACCTTC	CASRLNTNYGYTF
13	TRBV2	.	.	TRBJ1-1	TGTGCCAGCAGTAACACACAGAACACTGAAGCTTTCTTT	CASSNTQNTEAFF
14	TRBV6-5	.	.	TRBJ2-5	TGTGCCAGCAGTTATAGCGCCCTCCAAGAGACCCAGTACTTC	CASSYSALQETQYF
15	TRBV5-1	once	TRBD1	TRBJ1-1	TGCGCCAGCAGCCTAAGGACAGGTGGCTTCACTGAAGCTTTCTTT	CASSLRTGGFTEAFF
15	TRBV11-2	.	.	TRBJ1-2	TGTGCCAGCAGCTTGATCGCCACAGAGAACTATGGCTACACCTTC	CASSLIATENYGYTF
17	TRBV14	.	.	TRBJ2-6	TGTGCCAGCAGCCAAGATAGAGGGTTCTCTGGGGCCAACGTCCTGACTTTC	CASSQDRGFSGANVLTF
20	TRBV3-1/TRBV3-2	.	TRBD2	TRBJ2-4	TGTGCCAGCAGCCAACGGAATCCTGGACTAGCGGGAGTTGTCTTTTTCATTCAGTACTTC	CASSQRNPGLAGVVFFIQYF
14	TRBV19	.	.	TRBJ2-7	TGTGCCAGTAGCCGACCGGGGGAAGCCTACGAGCAGTACTTC	CASSRPGEAYEQYF
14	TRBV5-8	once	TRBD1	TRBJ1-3	TGTGCCAGCAGCTGGGACAGTCCTGGAAACACCATATATTTT	CASSWDSPGNTIYF
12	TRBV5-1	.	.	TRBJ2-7	TGCGCCAGCAGGGACAGAGCCTACGAGCAGTACTTC	CASRDRAYEQYF
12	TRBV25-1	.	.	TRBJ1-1	TGTGCCAGCACGGAGGGGTACACTGAAGCTTTCTTT	CASTEGYTEAFF
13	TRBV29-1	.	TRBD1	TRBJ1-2	TGCAGCGTCCTCCGACAGGGGCCGGGTGGCTACACCTTC	CSVLRQGPGGYTF